The subject of this entry is one TCR beta chain. The antigen is unknown. One entry per CDR3 protein results from TCRdb running MiXCR on the 5' RACE reads. The sample contains hundreds of thousands of distinct CDR3 sequences, roughly 20% of which appear only once. This sample stems from a study of CD8 T cells in ankylosing spondylitis. Study-level points and caveats: Researchers reportedly found disease-linked clones significantly enriched in matched ankylosing spondylitis synovial fluid. Made up of under 10 highly homologous variants, a TCR beta motif appeared characteristic of ankylosing spondylitis blood.

The CDR3 covers 14 residues. The V end was cut by 6 bases, the J end by 9 bases, with 21 bases between. Germline lookup yields CDR1 DFQATT and CDR2 SNEGSKA (reference sequence). The sequencing sample was made of blood, either unsorted or a sorted T cell fraction (not recorded which). The source is a male donor with ankylosing spondylitis or in good health (not recorded which). The chain is built from TRBV20-1 and TRBJ2-1; a possible D gene is TRBD2 (6 bases). CDR3 coding DNA: TGCAGTGCCACGACTAGTCAGTTGGTGTCTGAGCAGTTCTTC. It encodes CSATTSQLVSEQFF.